One and the same sample provided the 19 T cell receptor beta chains below, sequenced in a study of CD8+ T cells in alopecia areata. Extraction and reverse transcription of RNA yielded cDNA as the sequencing template. Some clones are missing from TCRdb's copy, which holds only in-frame ones; the method was immunoSEQ multiplex PCR. The data contain over 150,000 clones, around 56% of them seen just once; the ten biggest clones take up roughly 0.67%. The treatment was: oral pan-JAK inhibitor, 5-10 mg twice daily. Source: CD4+ T cells sorted from blood, taken at week 4, from a patient treated with tofacitinib. Receptor source: a human donor with alopecia areata.

The V call is TRBV29-1, the J call TRBJ2-1; 9 nucleotides agree with TRBD2. CDR3 size: 14 residues. Trimming cost V 6 bases and J 3 bases; bases outside gene matches: 6. Germline CDR1 is SQVTM and CDR2 is ANQGSEA. CDR3 nucleotide sequence: TGCAGCGTGGGGGCTAGCGGGGTCTACAATGAGCAGTTCTTC. Protein sequence: CSVGASGVYNEQFF.

This chain links TRBV29-1 with TRBJ2-4; no reliable D call. V lost 2 bases and J lost 6, with 5 bases in between. CDR3 length: 11 amino acids. Germline values: CDR1 SQVTM, CDR2 ANQGSEA. The CDR3 reads CSVETRNIQYF. CDR3 DNA sequence: TGCAGCGTTGAAACCAGAAACATTCAGTACTTC.

The chain couples TRBV30 to TRBJ2-7; TRBD2 matches 10 bases. Unmatched junction bases numbered 10, after V lost 3 bases and J lost 5 bases. The CDR3 spans 15 residues. The germline gives CDR1 GTSNPN, CDR2 SVGIG (reference sequence). The CDR3 DNA follows: TGTGCCTGGAGCCCAGCTAGCGGGAGTAGGAACGAGCAGTACTTC. Translating it yields CAWSPASGSRNEQYF.

CDR3 protein: CAWRNRGRSTGELFF. CDR3 sequence (DNA): TGTGCCTGGAGGAACAGGGGGCGCAGCACCGGGGAGCTGTTTTTT. This chain joins TRBV30 and TRBJ2-2; 9 bases match TRBD1. The CDR3 runs 15 residues. Germline V gene sequence: CDR1 GTSNPN, CDR2 SVGIG (reference sequence). The ends lost 3 bases at V and 4 bases at J; junction bases unmatched: 6. Full variable domain (rest looked up from reference TRBV30 and TRBJ2-2): SQTIHQWPATLVQPVGSPLSLECTVEGTSNPNLYWYRQAAGRGLQLLFYSVGIGQISSEVPQNLSASRPQDRQFILSSKKLLLSDSGFYLCAWRNRGRSTGELFFGEGSRLTVL.

The sample holds a few counts of this clone. The chain employs TRBV12-5 and TRBJ1-5; maybe TRBD1 (6 bases). The germline V gene encodes CDR1 LGHNT and CDR2 FRNRAP. The CDR3 runs 15 residues. V was trimmed by 3 bases and J by 2 bases, leaving 11 bases between them. CDR3 region: CASGLGGYGNQPQHF. The CDR3 DNA is TGTGCTAGTGGTTTAGGGGGTTATGGCAATCAGCCCCAGCATTTT.

This clone came up a few times. This chain uses TRBV7-9 with TRBJ1-5; D is unclear. V was trimmed by 5 bases and J by 5 bases, leaving 10 bases between them. From germline, CDR1 is SEHNR and CDR2 FQNEAQ (reference sequence). The CDR3 extends over 13 amino acids. The CDR3 sequence is CASSQESDQPQHF. For the CDR3, the DNA is TGTGCCAGCAGCCAAGAGAGTGATCAGCCCCAGCATTTT. The whole variable domain, filled in from reference TRBV7-9 and TRBJ1-5, reads DTGVSQNPRHKITKRGQNVTFRCDPISEHNRLYWYRQTLGQGPEFLTYFQNEAQLEKSRLLSDRFSAERPKGSFSTLEIQRTEQGDSAMYLCASSQESDQPQHFGDGTRLSIL.

V and J are TRBV7-9 and TRBJ2-1; D might be TRBD1 (5 bases). This CDR3 spans 15 amino acids. Germline V gene sequence: CDR1 SEHNR, CDR2 FQNEAQ (reference sequence). Trimming removed 8 bases from V and 10 bases from J, with 24 bases in between. CDR3 nucleotide sequence: TGTGCCAGCGTTGATGCCTCCGTAGCAGGGCAGGAGCAGTTCTTC. Its protein is CASVDASVAGQEQFF. The full variable domain, completed using reference TRBV7-9 and TRBJ2-1, is DTGVSQNPRHKITKRGQNVTFRCDPISEHNRLYWYRQTLGQGPEFLTYFQNEAQLEKSRLLSDRFSAERPKGSFSTLEIQRTEQGDSAMYLCASVDASVAGQEQFFGPGTRLTVL.

This clone appeared a few times. The genes are TRBV5-1 and TRBJ1-2; D might be TRBD1 (5 bases). The CDR3 contains 13 residues. Germline CDR1 SGHRS, CDR2 YFSETQ. Deletions cut 1 base from V and 6 bases from J, with 10 bases between. CDR3 coding DNA: TGCGCCAGCAGCTTGCGACAGAATGATGGCTACACCTTC. This gives the protein CASSLRQNDGYTF.

CDR3 in amino acids: CASSLSGDGSYEQYF. CDR3 coding DNA: TGTGCCAGCAGTTTGTCGGGGGACGGCTCCTACGAGCAGTACTTC. The chain is built from TRBV27 and TRBJ2-7; D possibly corresponds to TRBD2 (6 bases). CDR3 length: 15 amino acids. Germline CDR1 is MNHEY and CDR2 is SMNVEV (reference sequence). V shed 3 bases and J shed 0 bases, with 12 bases lying between them.

This clone was observed a handful of times. The CDR3 DNA reads as TGCAGCGTTGAAGTTGCGGGGGAAAGCGCCGGGGAGCTGTTTTTT. Amino acids: CSVEVAGESAGELFF. The V gene is TRBV29-1, the J gene TRBJ2-2, with TRBD2 matching 7 bases. Germline values: CDR1 SQVTM, CDR2 ANQGSEA. The V segment lost 1 base and the J segment 6 bases; nucleotides outside the gene matches: 8. The CDR3 has 15 residues.

This clone has just a few counts. This rearrangement joins TRBV28 to TRBJ2-1; D perhaps matches TRBD2 (7 bases). The V gene lost 4 bases and the J gene lost 2 bases, with 21 bases spanning the gap. Germline CDR1 and CDR2: MDHEN and SYDVKM. The CDR3 has 18 amino acids. The CDR3 coding sequence is TGTGCCAGCAGTTCTGCCACCCCCCGCGGGGGCACCTACAATGAGCAGTTCTTC. Translating it yields CASSSATPRGGTYNEQFF.

The genes are TRBV12-5 and TRBJ1-2; D might be TRBD1 (5 bases). Trimming left V 1 base short and J 2 bases short, with 5 bases between. The CDR3 loop spans 13 amino acids. Germline assignment: CDR1 LGHNT and CDR2 FRNRAP. The CDR3 sequence: CASGLAGNYGYTF. The CDR3 bases are TGTGCTAGTGGTTTGGCAGGGAACTATGGCTACACCTTC.

The rearrangement links TRBV10-3 to TRBJ2-1; TRBD2 agrees at 7 bases. This CDR3 spans 16 amino acids. Germline V gene sequence: CDR1 ENHRY, CDR2 SYGVKD. Losses at the gene ends were 2 bases for V and 0 bases for J; bases not matched to a gene: 4. CDR3 protein: CAISEVLAVSYNEQFF. The CDR3 DNA is TGTGCCATCAGTGAGGTCCTAGCGGTCTCCTACAATGAGCAGTTCTTC.

This clone was found once. V is TRBV25-1 and J is TRBJ2-3; 9 positions agree with TRBD2. This CDR3 region has 17 residues. The J segment lost 2 bases and the V segment lost 1 base, leaving 7 bases of the junction unmatched. Germline assignment: CDR1 MGHDK and CDR2 SYGVNS. Here the CDR3 DNA reads TGTGCCAGCAGTGAATCCTGGACTAGCGTCTTCACAGATACGCAGTATTTT. Amino acids: CASSESWTSVFTDTQYF.

This clone showed up just once. This sequence joins TRBV2 and TRBJ2-3; TRBD1 agrees at 7 bases. Germline V gene sequence: CDR1 SNHLY, CDR2 FYNNEI. The CDR3 runs 14 residues. V gave up 8 bases and J gave up 0 bases; unmatched junction bases: 5. The CDR3 DNA reads TGTGCCAGCTCAACGGACAGGAGCACAGATACGCAGTATTTT. Translation: CASSTDRSTDTQYF. The variable domain in full, with the rest retrieved from reference TRBV2 and TRBJ2-3, is EPEVTQTPSHQVTQMGQEVILRCVPISNHLYFYWYRQILGQKVEFLVSFYNNEISEKSEIFDDQFSVERPDGSNFTLKIRSTKLEDSAMYFCASSTDRSTDTQYFGPGTRLTVL.

The chain recombines TRBV30 with TRBJ2-6; D ambiguous. The V gene lost 2 bases and the J gene lost 2 bases, with 7 bases spanning the gap. The CDR3 spans 14 residues. Per germline, CDR1 GTSNPN and CDR2 SVGIG (reference sequence). CDR3 amino acids: CAWSLPPGANVLTF. Here the CDR3 DNA reads TGTGCCTGGAGTCTTCCTCCTGGGGCCAACGTCCTGACTTTC. Drawing the rest from reference TRBV30 and TRBJ2-6, the complete variable domain is SQTIHQWPATLVQPVGSPLSLECTVEGTSNPNLYWYRQAAGRGLQLLFYSVGIGQISSEVPQNLSASRPQDRQFILSSKKLLLSDSGFYLCAWSLPPGANVLTFGAGSRLTVL.

This sequence joins TRBV29-1 and TRBJ1-1, with a tentative D call TRBD1 (6 bases). Germline CDR1 reads SQVTM; CDR2 reads ANQGSEA. This CDR3 is built from 13 residues. The germline V and J ends were trimmed by 4 bases and 6 bases, with 15 bases remaining between them. The CDR3 nucleotides read TGCAGCGTTGGACAGGTCGGGATGGCTGAAGCTTTCTTT. This sequence encodes CSVGQVGMAEAFF.

V is TRBV29-1 and J is TRBJ1-1; unclear D gene. This CDR3 has 13 residues. Deletions cut 0 bases from V and 5 bases from J, with 10 bases between. Germline loops: CDR1 SQVTM, CDR2 ANQGSEA. The CDR3 sequence is CSVEDSLTTEAFF. CDR3 DNA: TGCAGCGTTGAAGATTCGTTGACAACTGAAGCTTTCTTT. The full variable domain, completed using reference TRBV29-1 and TRBJ1-1, is SAVISQKPSRDICQRGTSLTIQCQVDSQVTMMFWYRQQPGQSLTLIATANQGSEATYESGFVIDKFPISRPNLTFSTLTVSNMSPEDSSIYLCSVEDSLTTEAFFGQGTRLTVV.

The chain combines TRBV5-1 with TRBJ2-7; D perhaps matches TRBD2 (7 bases). The germline V and J ends were trimmed by 4 bases and 3 bases, with 17 bases remaining between them. The germline V gene encodes CDR1 SGHRS and CDR2 YFSETQ. The CDR3 length is 15 residues. The CDR3 here is CASSPRGGSLYEQYF. The CDR3 DNA follows: TGCGCCAGCAGCCCTAGGGGGGGCAGCCTCTACGAGCAGTACTTC.